This record concerns one TCR beta chain sequence. At one boundary the junction diverges from the germline segment, which might be a read error. Germline loops: CDR1 SSHAT, CDR2 FNYEAQ (reference sequence). The CDR3 is 14 amino acids. The data were obtained in a study of OX40 agonist ivuxolimab in advanced cancers. Repertoires were generated with immunoSEQ multiplex PCR, while TCRdb's copy carries only in-frame clones and drops some. The sample has approximately 63,000 clones; 80% to 90% are singletons. This TCR derives from an adult with an advanced solid tumor such as melanoma, head and neck, liver or kidney cancer. The sequencing used CD4+ or CD8+ T cells sorted from blood, collected in a trial of the OX40 agonist ivuxolimab. This chain connects TRBV7-7 to TRBJ2-1; D is unclear. The CDR3 region has the DNA TGTGCTAGCAGCTTAGACGTAACAGACAATGAGCAGTTCTTC. It specifies CASSLDVTDNEQFF.